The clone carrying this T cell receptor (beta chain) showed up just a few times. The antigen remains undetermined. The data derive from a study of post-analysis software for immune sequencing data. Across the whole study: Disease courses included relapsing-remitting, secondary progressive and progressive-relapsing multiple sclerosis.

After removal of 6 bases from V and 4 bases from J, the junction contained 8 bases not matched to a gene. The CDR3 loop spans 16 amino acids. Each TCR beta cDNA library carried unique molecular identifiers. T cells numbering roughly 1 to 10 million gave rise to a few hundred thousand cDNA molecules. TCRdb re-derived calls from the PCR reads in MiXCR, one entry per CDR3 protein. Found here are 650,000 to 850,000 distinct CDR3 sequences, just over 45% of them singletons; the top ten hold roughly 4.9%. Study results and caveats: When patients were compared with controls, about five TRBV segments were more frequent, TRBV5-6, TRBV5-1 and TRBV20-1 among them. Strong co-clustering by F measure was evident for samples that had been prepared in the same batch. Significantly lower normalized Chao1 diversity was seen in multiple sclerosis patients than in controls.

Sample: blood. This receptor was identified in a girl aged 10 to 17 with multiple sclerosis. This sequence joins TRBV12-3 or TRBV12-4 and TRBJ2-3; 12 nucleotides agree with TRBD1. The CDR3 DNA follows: TGTGCCAGCAGCCCAGGGACAGGGGGCAGAGCAGATACGCAGTATTTT. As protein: CASSPGTGGRADTQYF.